Below are 24 T cell receptor beta chains sequenced from a single sample in a study of immune characterization of retroperitoneal liposarcoma. TCRdb recomputed calls from the PCR reads with MiXCR, one row per CDR3 protein. The sample comprises more than 9,000 distinct CDR3 sequences, around 37% of which are singletons, and roughly 23% rests with the top ten. The specimen sequenced was tumor tissue. The receptors come from a male donor with retroperitoneal liposarcoma.

The chain links TRBV7-2 to TRBJ1-1; D gene unclear. The CDR3 is 14 residues long. From germline, CDR1 is SGHTA and CDR2 FQGNSA. V was clipped by 3 bases and J by 1 base, with 9 bases between them. The CDR3 DNA sequence: TGTGCCAGCAGCTTGATAGGGTCGAACACTGAAGCTTTCTTT. It yields the protein CASSLIGSNTEAFF.

This chain links TRBV28 with TRBJ2-5; D is undetermined. CDR1 and CDR2 (germline): MDHEN, SYDVKM. V shed 5 bases and J shed 8 bases, with 12 bases lying between them. The CDR3 is made up of 12 amino acids. The CDR3 nucleotides are TGTGCCAGCAGTCCCAGCCCGGTAACCCAGTACTTC. Translated, it gives CASSPSPVTQYF.

The chain combines TRBV4-1 with TRBJ2-1; no clear D gene. Germline assignment: CDR1 MGHRA and CDR2 YSYEKL. Trimming shortened V by 0 bases and J by 10 bases, and 16 bases separated the two germline ends. This CDR3 comprises 15 residues. The CDR3 region is CASSQDLAGLGEQFF. Here the CDR3 DNA reads TGCGCCAGCAGCCAAGATTTAGCTGGCCTCGGGGAGCAGTTCTTC.

This clonotype qualifies as medium-sized. The V call is TRBV27, the J call TRBJ1-1; D is ambiguous. CDR1 MNHEY and CDR2 SMNVEV come from the germline V gene (reference sequence). The CDR3 runs to 14 residues. Trimming left V 5 bases short and J 0 bases short, with 10 bases between. The CDR3 DNA reads as TGTGCCAGCAGTCCGCAACGGATGAACACTGAAGCTTTCTTT. This codes for CASSPQRMNTEAFF.

This clonotype is classed as medium-sized. The chain has TRBV7-2 and TRBJ2-5; no firm D call. Per the germline V gene, CDR1 is SGHTA and CDR2 is FQGNSA. The CDR3 length is 15 residues. Deletions cut 2 bases from V and 4 bases from J, with 14 bases between. This CDR3 is CASSLIQLPGETQYF. DNA of the CDR3: TGTGCCAGCAGCTTAATCCAGCTCCCCGGAGAGACCCAGTACTTC.

The rearrangement uses TRBV11-3 and TRBJ1-4; D gene uncertain. V was trimmed by 3 bases and J by 7 bases, leaving 3 bases between them. Germline CDR1 and CDR2: SGHNT and YENEEA. The CDR3 covers 11 residues. This CDR3 is CASSFSEKLFF. Written as DNA, the CDR3 is TGTGCCAGCAGCTTCAGTGAAAAACTGTTTTTT.

This sequence joins TRBV7-6 and TRBJ2-2; D is undetermined. This CDR3 is built from 13 residues. The V end was cut by 6 bases, the J end by 3 bases, with 8 bases between. CDR1 is SGHVS and CDR2 is FNYEAQ in the germline V gene. The CDR3 loop reads CASRNPYTGELFF. For the CDR3, the DNA is TGTGCCAGCAGGAATCCGTACACCGGGGAGCTGTTTTTT. The whole variable domain, remainder taken from reference TRBV7-6 and TRBJ2-2, is GAGVSQSPRYKVTKRGQDVALRCDPISGHVSLYWYRQALGQGPEFLTYFNYEAQQDKSGLPNDRFSAERPEGSISTLTIQRTEQRDSAMYRCASRNPYTGELFFGEGSRLTVL.

The rearrangement links TRBV7-6 to TRBJ2-1; 7 bases align to TRBD2. The J call may be incorrect, as the DNA end agrees better with TRBJ2-5. Germline V gene data show CDR1 as SGHVS and CDR2 as FNYEAQ. This CDR3 region has 16 residues. The CDR3 reads CASSPLLASGQETQYF. In DNA, the CDR3 is TGTGCCAGCAGCCCATTGTTGGCTAGCGGACAAGAGACCCAGTACTTC.

The rearrangement uses TRBV6-1 and TRBJ2-4, with D perhaps matching TRBD1 or TRBD2 (5 bases each). The V and J ends lost 1 base and 0 bases respectively, with 16 bases between them. This CDR3 is built from 18 residues. Germline CDR1 reads MNHNS; CDR2 reads SASEGT. The CDR3: CASSEGGDRSVAKNIQYF. CDR3 coding DNA: TGTGCCAGCAGTGAAGGAGGGGACCGATCAGTAGCCAAAAACATTCAGTACTTC.

V gene TRBV27 combines with J gene TRBJ2-2; TRBD1 or TRBD2 may be the D gene (5 bases each). The CDR3 has 14 residues. Trimming removed 8 bases from V and 4 bases from J, with 14 bases in between. CDR1 is MNHEY and CDR2 is SMNVEV in the germline V gene (reference sequence). The CDR3 coding sequence is TGTGCCAGCCGAACGGGGCTCAGCACCGGGGAGCTGTTTTTT. Residues: CASRTGLSTGELFF.

This clonotype was detected once. The chain joins TRBV6-1 to TRBJ2-1, with D unclear. The DNA end is more similar to TRBJ2-7, so the J call may be wrong. The CDR3 extends over 13 amino acids. Germline V CDR1 and CDR2: MNHNS, SASEGT. This chain's CDR3 is CASTQLTPYEQYF. CDR3 sequence (DNA): TGTGCCAGCACCCAACTAACCCCCTACGAGCAGTACTTC.

The chain is built from TRBV7-2 and TRBJ1-2; D is uncertain. Trimming removed 6 bases at V and 2 bases at J, with 19 bases between. This CDR3 is built from 16 residues. Looked up from germline, CDR1 is SGHTA and CDR2 is FQGNSA. CDR3: CASSSRLAEPNYGYTF. The CDR3 DNA reads as TGTGCCAGCAGTTCCCGCTTGGCGGAGCCCAACTATGGCTACACCTTC.

The chain employs TRBV6-1 and TRBJ2-6; 7 bases match TRBD1. The germline V gene encodes CDR1 MNHNS and CDR2 SASEGT. CDR3 length equals 17 residues. J lost 1 base, V lost 8 bases, and 11 bases had no gene match. This CDR3 is CASGADRAKSGANVLTF. In nucleotides, the CDR3 is TGTGCCAGCGGAGCCGACAGGGCGAAATCTGGGGCCAACGTCCTGACTTTC.

This clonotype has only a few counts. The chain combines TRBV27 with TRBJ2-4, with D maybe TRBD2 (5 bases). The V gene lost 3 bases and the J gene lost 7 bases, with 10 bases spanning the gap. CDR1 and CDR2 from the germline V gene are MNHEY and SMNVEV (reference sequence). The CDR3 runs 13 residues. The CDR3 region is CASSFRRRNIQYF. The CDR3 nucleotides read TGTGCCAGCAGTTTCCGGAGGCGGAACATTCAGTACTTC.

The gene calls are TRBV28 and TRBJ2-7; perhaps TRBD2 as D (6 bases). CDR1 MDHEN and CDR2 SYDVKM come from the germline V gene. The CDR3 is 12 amino acids. V was trimmed by 3 bases and J by 3 bases, leaving 6 bases between them. CDR3 nucleotide sequence: TGTGCCAGCAGTTTGGGGGGCTACGAGCAGTACTTC. Protein sequence: CASSLGGYEQYF.

In its sample, this clonotype was seen a few times. The rearrangement links TRBV7-2 to TRBJ2-4, with TRBD2 matching over 7 bases. The DNA matches TRBJ2-7 better at its end, which makes the J call doubtful. CDR3 length: 16 residues. Germline V CDR1 and CDR2: SGHTA, FQGNSA. CDR3 residues: CASSLDGGSLKYEQYF. CDR3 bases: TGTGCCAGCAGCTTAGACGGCGGGAGTCTCAAGTACGAGCAGTACTTC.

V usage is TRBV12-5 and J usage is TRBJ2-3; no definite D call. The J call could be wrong; TRBJ2-1 is a better fit for the DNA end. Per germline, CDR1 LGHNT and CDR2 FRNRAP. The CDR3 spans 12 residues. The CDR3 region is CASGRIPNEQFF. The CDR3, as DNA: TGTGCTAGTGGCAGAATCCCAAATGAGCAGTTCTTC.

This chain joins TRBV7-8 and TRBJ2-5; 8 bases line up with TRBD1. The length of the CDR3 is 14 residues. Losses at the gene ends were 1 base for V and 3 bases for J; bases not matched to a gene: 1. Germline V gene sequence: CDR1 SGHVS, CDR2 FQNEAQ. The CDR3 region has the DNA TGTGCCAGCAGCTTAGGGACAGGGAAAGAGACCCAGTACTTC. Translated: CASSLGTGKETQYF.

This clonotype has just a few counts. The V and J genes are TRBV6-1 and TRBJ1-2, with D perhaps matching TRBD1 (5 bases). From germline, CDR1 is MNHNS and CDR2 SASEGT. The CDR3 is 12 residues long. V lost 6 bases and J 8 bases, leaving 13 bases between the germline ends. The CDR3 sequence is CASRGTARGYTF. CDR3 nucleotides: TGTGCCAGCAGGGGGACGGCCCGCGGCTACACCTTC.

This clonotype showed up just a few times. The chain employs TRBV10-1 and TRBJ2-7; D is undetermined. This CDR3 is 12 amino acids long. Germline-derived CDR1 and CDR2 are WNHNN and SYGVQD (reference sequence). With 2 bases removed from V and 2 bases from J, the gap between germline ends came to 4 bases. The CDR3 spells CASSEPTYEQYF. CDR3 DNA: TGCGCCAGCAGTGAGCCCACCTACGAGCAGTACTTC.

This clonotype has just a few counts. The chain recombines TRBV10-1 with TRBJ2-1; D may match TRBD1 or TRBD2 (5 bases each). CDR3 length: 18 residues. CDR1 is WNHNN and CDR2 is SYGVQD in the germline V gene (reference sequence). The V gene lost 4 bases and the J gene lost 0 bases, with 19 bases spanning the gap. The CDR3, as DNA: TGCGCCAGCAGTGGGCCGGGACGGAGCGACTCCTCCTACAATGAGCAGTTCTTC. The encoded protein is CASSGPGRSDSSYNEQFF.

The chain couples TRBV19 to TRBJ2-5; 8 bases align to TRBD1. Germline CDR1 and CDR2: LNHDA and SQIVND (reference sequence). The CDR3 loop spans 11 amino acids. Trimming at V came to 5 bases and at J to 11 bases, leaving 4 bases not matched to a gene. CDR3 sequence (DNA): TGTGCCAGTAGTGCGGACAGGGAGCAGTACTTC. Its translation is CASSADREQYF.

The V call is TRBV6-5, the J call TRBJ1-1; TRBD1 matches at 10 bases. Germline V lookup: CDR1 MNHEY, CDR2 SVGAGI. The V and J ends lost 4 bases and 2 bases, in that order; junction bases with no gene match: 4. This CDR3 region has 15 residues. The CDR3 region is CASSSGQGKNTEAFF. The CDR3 DNA is TGTGCCAGCAGTTCGGGACAGGGGAAAAACACTGAAGCTTTCTTT.

The V call is TRBV4-3, the J call TRBJ2-5, with 8 bases matching TRBD1. Germline-derived CDR1 and CDR2 are LGHNA and YSLEER. The V segment lost 1 base and the J segment 2 bases; nucleotides outside the gene matches: 15. The CDR3 runs to 19 residues. In nucleotides, the CDR3 is TGCGCCAGCAGCCAAGCGGGTGCCCGGACAGGGCGCGCACAAGAGACCCAGTACTTC. Its translation: CASSQAGARTGRAQETQYF.